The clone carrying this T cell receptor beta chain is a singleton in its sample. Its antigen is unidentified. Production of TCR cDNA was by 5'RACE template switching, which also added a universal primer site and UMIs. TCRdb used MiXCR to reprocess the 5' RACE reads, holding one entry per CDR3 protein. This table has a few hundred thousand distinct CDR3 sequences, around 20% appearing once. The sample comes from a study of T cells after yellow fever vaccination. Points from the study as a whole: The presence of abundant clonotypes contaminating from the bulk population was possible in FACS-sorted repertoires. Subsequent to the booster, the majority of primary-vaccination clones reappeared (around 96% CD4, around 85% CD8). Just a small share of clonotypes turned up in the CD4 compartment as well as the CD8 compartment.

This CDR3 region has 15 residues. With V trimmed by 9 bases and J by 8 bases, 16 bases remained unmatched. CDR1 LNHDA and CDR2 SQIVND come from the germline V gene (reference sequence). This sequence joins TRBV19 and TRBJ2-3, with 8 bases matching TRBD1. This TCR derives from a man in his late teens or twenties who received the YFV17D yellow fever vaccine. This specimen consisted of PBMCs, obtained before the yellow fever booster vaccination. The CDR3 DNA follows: TGTGCCAGCAAGCGAGACAGGGGTGTACATGGTACGCAGTATTTT. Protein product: CASKRDRGVHGTQYF.